The 14 T cell receptor beta chains presented below share a single source sample, sequenced in a study of blood T cell repertoires in COVID-19. Repertoires were generated with immunoSEQ multiplex PCR, while TCRdb's copy carries only in-frame clones and drops some. The sample includes about 33,000 clones, around 85% of them seen just once. Sequenced material: peripheral blood. All receptors come from a woman over 75 with active or convalescent COVID-19.

The chain employs TRBV5-4 and TRBJ1-6, with D unclear. The CDR3 spans 13 residues. V lost 4 bases and J lost 9, with 11 bases in between. Germline V gene data show CDR1 as SGHNT and CDR2 as YYREEE (reference sequence). The CDR3 is CASSVDSLSPLHF. The CDR3 DNA follows: TGTGCCAGCAGCGTTGACTCCCTTTCACCCCTCCACTTT.

The rearrangement joins TRBV9 to TRBJ1-4; 8 positions agree with TRBD1. Germline V gene sequence: CDR1 SGDLS, CDR2 YYNGEE. Trimming took 3 bases from V and 3 from J; bases not matched to a gene: 4. The CDR3 runs to 15 residues. CDR3 loop: CASSAMTGANEKLFF. CDR3 sequence (DNA): TGTGCCAGCAGCGCAATGACAGGGGCTAATGAAAAACTGTTTTTT.

The V gene is TRBV27, the J gene TRBJ1-5; D uncertain. In germline, CDR1 is MNHEY, CDR2 SMNVEV (reference sequence). The ends were cut back, 5 bases at V and 0 bases at J, with 11 bases in the middle. CDR3 length: 15 residues. This chain's CDR3 is CASSPGGTSNQPQHF. The CDR3 bases are TGTGCCAGCAGTCCCGGAGGCACTAGCAATCAGCCCCAGCATTTT.

The gene calls are TRBV30 and TRBJ1-2; 7 bases are a match to TRBD1. Trimming at V came to 1 base and at J to 6 bases, leaving 5 bases not matched to a gene. Germline V gives CDR1 GTSNPN, CDR2 SVGIG (reference sequence). This CDR3 is 13 amino acids long. The CDR3 nucleotides read TGTGCCTGGAGTGCTGACAGGGAGAATGGCTACACCTTC. It specifies CAWSADRENGYTF.

V and J are TRBV19 and TRBJ1-2; 8 bases match TRBD1. The CDR3 runs to 14 residues. Trimming took 4 bases from V and 4 from J; bases not matched to a gene: 5. CDR1 is LNHDA, CDR2 SQIVND, per germline (reference sequence). DNA of the CDR3: TGTGCCAGTAGTACCCGGACAGGGATCTATGGCTACACCTTC. The encoded protein is CASSTRTGIYGYTF.

This rearrangement joins TRBV10-3 to TRBJ1-2, with TRBD1 matching 7 bases. V shed 3 bases, J shed 4 bases, and the junction held 5 bases outside the gene matches. Germline CDR1 ENHRY, CDR2 SYGVKD. This CDR3 comprises 14 residues. CDR3: CAISEGQVSYGYTF. CDR3 DNA: TGTGCCATCAGTGAAGGACAGGTGAGCTATGGCTACACCTTC.

The chain recombines TRBV2 with TRBJ2-5; TRBD1 matches 7 bases. Unmatched junction bases numbered 12, after V lost 7 bases and J lost 1 base. CDR3 length: 16 amino acids. Germline V gene data show CDR1 as SNHLY and CDR2 as FYNNEI. CDR3 residues: CASTPSGGALQETQYF. The CDR3 DNA follows: TGTGCCAGCACGCCTTCAGGGGGTGCCCTCCAAGAGACCCAGTACTTC.

The chain recombines TRBV9 with TRBJ1-5; 8 nucleotides agree with TRBD1. Trimming cost V 2 bases and J 4 bases; bases outside gene matches: 2. The CDR3 has 14 amino acids. The V gene's germline CDR1 is SGDLS and CDR2 YYNGEE. The CDR3 reads CASSVGQENQPQHF. The CDR3 DNA sequence: TGTGCCAGCAGCGTGGGACAGGAGAATCAGCCCCAGCATTTT.

CDR3 bases: TGCAGTGCTAGTACCCTCGCGGCTACGCAGTATTTT. Its protein product is CSASTLAATQYF. This sequence joins TRBV20-1 and TRBJ2-3; unclear D gene. With 3 bases removed from V and 8 bases from J, the gap between germline ends came to 12 bases. The CDR3 is 12 amino acids. Looked up from germline, CDR1 is DFQATT and CDR2 is SNEGSKA (reference sequence).

V and J are TRBV12-3 or TRBV12-4 and TRBJ1-1; D is unresolved. The V and J ends lost 1 base and 7 bases respectively, with 10 bases between them. This CDR3 region has 13 residues. CDR3 in amino acids: CASSLVPLGEAFF. Here the CDR3 DNA reads TGTGCCAGCAGTTTAGTACCCCTCGGTGAAGCTTTCTTT.

The chain has TRBV7-6 and TRBJ2-5, with 8 bases lining up with TRBD1. The junction had 10 bases not matched to a gene; V was cut back by 3 bases and J by 4 bases. This CDR3 comprises 16 residues. Germline loops: CDR1 SGHVS, CDR2 FNYEAQ. The CDR3 is CASSLAGGRSVETQYF. The CDR3 nucleotides read TGTGCCAGCAGCTTGGCAGGGGGCCGGTCCGTAGAGACCCAGTACTTC.

The sample holds one count of this clone. The V and J genes are TRBV27 and TRBJ2-6, with a weak D call TRBD1 (6 bases). This CDR3 has 19 residues. CDR1 is MNHEY and CDR2 is SMNVEV in the germline V gene (reference sequence). Trimming removed 10 bases at V and 0 bases at J, with 25 bases between. CDR3 residues: CATGRRSGVGFSGANVLTF. For the CDR3, the DNA is TGTGCCACCGGAAGGAGGTCAGGGGTGGGTTTCTCTGGGGCCAACGTCCTGACTTTC.

For the CDR3, the DNA is TGTGCCTGGAGGACTAGCGGCAGCACAGATACGCAGTATTTT. Its protein product is CAWRTSGSTDTQYF. V gene TRBV30 combines with J gene TRBJ2-3; 9 bases are shared with TRBD2. V lost 3 bases to trimming and J lost 0 bases; unmatched junction nucleotides: 1. The CDR3 has 14 amino acids. The germline gives CDR1 GTSNPN, CDR2 SVGIG (reference sequence).

The J gene is TRBJ1-6, the V gene TRBV3-1 (or the pseudogene TRBV3-2); 7 bases align to TRBD1. Germline-derived CDR1 and CDR2 are LGHDT and YNNKEL (reference sequence). V was pared by 2 bases and J by 3 bases, with 1 base of the junction left unmatched. The CDR3 has 15 residues. The CDR3 region has the DNA TGTGCCAGCAGCCAACAGGGGGTCTATAATTCACCCCTCCACTTT. This codes for CASSQQGVYNSPLHF.